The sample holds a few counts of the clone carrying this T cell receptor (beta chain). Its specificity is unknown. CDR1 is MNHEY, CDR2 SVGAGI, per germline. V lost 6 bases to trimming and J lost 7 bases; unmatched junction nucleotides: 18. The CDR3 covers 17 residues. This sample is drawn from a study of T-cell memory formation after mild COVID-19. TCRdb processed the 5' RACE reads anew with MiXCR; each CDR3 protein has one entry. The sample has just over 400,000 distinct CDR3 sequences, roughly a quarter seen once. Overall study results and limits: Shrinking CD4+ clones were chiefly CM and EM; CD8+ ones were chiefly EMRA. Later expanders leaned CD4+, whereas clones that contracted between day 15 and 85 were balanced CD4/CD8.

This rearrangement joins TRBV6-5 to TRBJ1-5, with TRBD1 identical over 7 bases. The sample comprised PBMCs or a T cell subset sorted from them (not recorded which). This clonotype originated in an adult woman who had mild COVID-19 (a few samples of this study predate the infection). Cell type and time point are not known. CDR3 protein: CASSSSHTDRDRQPQHF. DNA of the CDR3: TGTGCCAGCAGCTCCTCCCACACAGACAGGGATCGACAGCCCCAGCATTTT.